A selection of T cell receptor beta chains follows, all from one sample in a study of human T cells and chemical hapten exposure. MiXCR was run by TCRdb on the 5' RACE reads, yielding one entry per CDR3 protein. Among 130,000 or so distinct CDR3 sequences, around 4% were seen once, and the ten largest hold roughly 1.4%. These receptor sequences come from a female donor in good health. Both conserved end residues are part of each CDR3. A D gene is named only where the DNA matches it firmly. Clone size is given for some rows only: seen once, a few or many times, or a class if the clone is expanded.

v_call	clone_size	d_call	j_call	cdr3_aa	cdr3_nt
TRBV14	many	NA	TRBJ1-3	CASSQGGYNTIYF	TGTGCCAGCAGCCAAGGGGGGTATAACACCATATATTTT
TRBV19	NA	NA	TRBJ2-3	CDSSMAGSTDTQYF	TGTGACAGTAGTATGGCAGGGAGCACAGATACGCAGTATTTT
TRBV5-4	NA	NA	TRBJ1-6	CASSCRGNSPLHF	TGTGCCAGCAGCTGTAGGGGAAATTCACCCCTCCACTTT
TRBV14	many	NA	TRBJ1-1	CASSQVYRLNTEAFF	TGTGCCAGCAGCCAAGTCTACAGACTGAACACTGAAGCTTTCTTT
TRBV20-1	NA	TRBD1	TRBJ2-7	CSARDQQGSYEQYF	TGCAGTGCTAGGGACCAACAGGGGAGCTACGAGCAGTACTTC
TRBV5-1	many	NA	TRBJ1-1	CASSLMQRPNTEAFF	TGCGCCAGCAGTCTCATGCAGCGCCCGAACACTGAAGCTTTCTTT
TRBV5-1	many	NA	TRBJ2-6	CASSQPGTGANVLTF	TGCGCCAGCAGCCAACCAGGAACTGGGGCCAACGTCCTGACTTTC
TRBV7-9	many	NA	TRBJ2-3	CASSLQGDTQYF	TGTGCCAGCAGCCTACAGGGAGATACGCAGTATTTT
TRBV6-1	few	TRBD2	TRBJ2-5	CASSGLAGGRSETQYF	TGTGCCAGCAGTGGACTAGCGGGGGGCCGGTCGGAGACCCAGTACTTC
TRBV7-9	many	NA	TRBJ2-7	CASSSTLSAYEQYF	TGTGCCAGCAGCTCCACCTTATCGGCCTACGAGCAGTACTTC
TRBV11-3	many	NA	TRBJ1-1	CASSSIVRGYTEAFF	TGTGCCAGCAGCTCGATCGTCAGGGGCTACACTGAAGCTTTCTTT
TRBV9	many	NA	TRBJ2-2	CASSVGDLRGGELFF	TGTGCCAGCAGCGTAGGGGACCTGCGAGGCGGGGAGCTGTTTTTT
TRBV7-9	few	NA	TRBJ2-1	CASSWNNEQFF	TGTGCCAGCAGCTGGAACAATGAGCAGTTCTTC
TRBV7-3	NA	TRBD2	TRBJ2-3	CASSPTRLAGSTDTQYF	TGTGCCAGCAGCCCGACCCGACTAGCGGGGAGCACAGATACGCAGTATTTT
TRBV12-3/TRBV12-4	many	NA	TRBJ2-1	CASSFVSYNEQFF	TGTGCCAGCAGTTTTGTGTCCTACAATGAGCAGTTCTTC
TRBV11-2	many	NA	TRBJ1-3	CASSLGQSSGNTIYF	TGTGCCAGCAGCCTTGGACAAAGCTCTGGAAACACCATATATTTT
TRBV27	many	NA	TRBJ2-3	CATAWAGSTSTDTQYF	TGTGCCACCGCCTGGGCGGGAAGTACTAGCACAGATACGCAGTATTTT
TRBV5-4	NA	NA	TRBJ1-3	CASSLESGGGNTIYF	TGTGCCAGCAGCTTGGAGAGTGGGGGAGGAAACACCATATATTTT
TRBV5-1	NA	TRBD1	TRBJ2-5	CASSLTGGLGTQYF	TGCGCCAGCAGCTTGACAGGGGGCTTGGGGACCCAGTACTTC
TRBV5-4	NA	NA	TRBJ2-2	CASSVTTGELFF	TGTGCCAGCAGCGTGACTACCGGGGAGCTGTTTTTT
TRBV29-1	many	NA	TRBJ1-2	CSVYRDFNYGYTF	TGCAGCGTTTACAGGGACTTCAACTATGGCTACACCTTC
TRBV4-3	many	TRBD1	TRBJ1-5	CASSQGLNRGLGNQPQHF	TGCGCCAGCAGCCAAGGGCTAAACAGGGGGCTCGGCAATCAGCCCCAGCATTTT
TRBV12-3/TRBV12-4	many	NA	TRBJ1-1	CASSLSPGSGNTEAFF	TGTGCCAGCAGTTTATCTCCAGGGAGTGGGAACACTGAAGCTTTCTTT
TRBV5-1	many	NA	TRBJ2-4	CASSQENIQYF	TGCGCCAGCAGCCAAGAAAACATTCAGTACTTC
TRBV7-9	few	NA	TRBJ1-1	CASSVSWNTEAFF	TGTGCCAGCAGCGTTAGTTGGAACACTGAAGCTTTCTTT
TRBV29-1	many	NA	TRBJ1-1	CSVERGRNTEAFF	TGCAGCGTTGAGAGGGGCAGGAACACTGAAGCTTTCTTT
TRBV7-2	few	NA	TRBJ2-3	CASRGLAHTDTQYF	TGTGCCAGCCGAGGGCTAGCTCACACAGATACGCAGTATTTT
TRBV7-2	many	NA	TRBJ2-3	CASSIRGRDTQYF	TGTGCCAGCAGCATACGGGGCAGAGATACGCAGTATTTT
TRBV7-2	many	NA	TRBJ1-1	CASSRQFHTEAFF	TGTGCCAGCAGCCGCCAGTTTCACACTGAAGCTTTCTTT
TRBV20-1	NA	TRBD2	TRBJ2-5	CSARLAGIQETQYF	TGCAGTGCTAGACTAGCGGGGATCCAAGAGACCCAGTACTTC
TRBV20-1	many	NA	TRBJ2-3	CSATAGIGDTQYF	TGCAGTGCTACGGCAGGGATAGGGGATACGCAGTATTTT
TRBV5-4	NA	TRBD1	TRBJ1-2	CASSLEDRGCGYTF	TGTGCCAGCAGCTTGGAGGACAGGGGATGTGGCTACACCTTC
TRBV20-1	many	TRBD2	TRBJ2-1	CSAGGLAGSIYNEQFF	TGCAGTGCTGGGGGACTAGCGGGGTCAATTTACAATGAGCAGTTCTTC
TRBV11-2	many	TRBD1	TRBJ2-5	CASSSGNRGPETQYF	TGTGCCAGCAGCTCCGGAAACAGGGGGCCAGAGACCCAGTACTTC
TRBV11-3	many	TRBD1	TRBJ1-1	CASSLDRVSGTGGQAEAFF	TGTGCCAGCAGCTTAGATCGGGTTAGTGGTACAGGGGGGCAAGCTGAAGCTTTCTTT
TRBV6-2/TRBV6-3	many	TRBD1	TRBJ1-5	CASSYSPGQGVIQPQHF	TGTGCCAGCAGTTACTCCCCGGGACAGGGTGTCATTCAGCCCCAGCATTTT
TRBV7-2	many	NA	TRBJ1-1	CASSLGLYRAFF	TGTGCCAGCAGCTTAGGTCTTTACCGGGCTTTCTTT
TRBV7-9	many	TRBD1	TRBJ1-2	CASSFLRRDRTIYGYTF	TGTGCCAGCAGCTTTTTGAGGAGGGACAGGACAATCTATGGCTACACCTTC
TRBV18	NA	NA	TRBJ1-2	CASSPKIGPNYGYTF	TGTGCCAGCTCACCAAAGATAGGTCCCAACTATGGCTACACCTTC
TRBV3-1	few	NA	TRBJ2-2	CASSETANTGELFF	TGTGCCAGCAGCGAGACAGCTAACACCGGGGAGCTGTTTTTT
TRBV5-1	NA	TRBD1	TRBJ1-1	CASSMWGIQGRSGAFF	TGCGCCAGCAGCATGTGGGGGATACAGGGGCGGTCTGGAGCTTTCTTT
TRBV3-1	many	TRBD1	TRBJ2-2	CASSPTGSDTGELFF	TGTGCCAGCAGCCCGACAGGGTCGGACACCGGGGAGCTGTTTTTT
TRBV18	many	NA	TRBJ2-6	CASRTGSGANVLTF	TGTGCCAGCCGTACAGGCTCTGGGGCCAACGTCCTGACTTTC
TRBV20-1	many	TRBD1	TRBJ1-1	CSAATGGRLAFF	TGCAGTGCTGCGACAGGGGGTCGGTTAGCTTTCTTT
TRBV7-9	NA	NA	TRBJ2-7	CASSLPQGYGDEQYF	TGTGCCAGCAGCTTACCCCAGGGGTACGGCGACGAGCAGTACTTC
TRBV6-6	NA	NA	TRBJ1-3	CASSSPQESGNTIYF	TGTGCCAGCAGTTCCCCACAAGAGTCTGGAAACACCATATATTTT
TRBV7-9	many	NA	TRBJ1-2	CASSRKPQTEENYGYTF	TGTGCCAGCAGCCGAAAACCACAGACAGAGGAAAACTATGGCTACACCTTC
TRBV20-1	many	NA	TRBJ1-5	CSASSSGNQPQHF	TGCAGTGCTAGTTCCTCGGGCAATCAGCCCCAGCATTTT
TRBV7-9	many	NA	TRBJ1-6	CASSLDPGGGGSYNSPLHF	TGTGCCAGCAGCTTAGATCCAGGCGGGGGAGGCTCCTATAATTCACCCCTCCACTTT